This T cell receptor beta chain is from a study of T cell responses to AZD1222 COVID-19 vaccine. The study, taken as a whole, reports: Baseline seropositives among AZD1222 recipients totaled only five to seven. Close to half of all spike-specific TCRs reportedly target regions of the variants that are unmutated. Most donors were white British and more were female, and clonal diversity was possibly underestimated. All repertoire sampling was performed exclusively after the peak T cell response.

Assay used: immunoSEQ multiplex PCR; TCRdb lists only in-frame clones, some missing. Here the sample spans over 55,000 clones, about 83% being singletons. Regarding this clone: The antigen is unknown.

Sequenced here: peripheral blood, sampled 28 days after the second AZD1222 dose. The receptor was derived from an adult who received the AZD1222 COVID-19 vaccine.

CDR3 DNA sequence: TGTGCCAGCAGCGTAGGGGCCCTCCAAGGCGGGGAGCTGTTTTTT. Translating it yields CASSVGALQGGELFF. The J gene is TRBJ2-2, the V gene TRBV9; D remains ambiguous. The V end was cut by 0 bases, the J end by 7 bases, with 13 bases between. This CDR3 has 15 amino acids. CDR1 is SGDLS and CDR2 is YYNGEE in the germline V gene.